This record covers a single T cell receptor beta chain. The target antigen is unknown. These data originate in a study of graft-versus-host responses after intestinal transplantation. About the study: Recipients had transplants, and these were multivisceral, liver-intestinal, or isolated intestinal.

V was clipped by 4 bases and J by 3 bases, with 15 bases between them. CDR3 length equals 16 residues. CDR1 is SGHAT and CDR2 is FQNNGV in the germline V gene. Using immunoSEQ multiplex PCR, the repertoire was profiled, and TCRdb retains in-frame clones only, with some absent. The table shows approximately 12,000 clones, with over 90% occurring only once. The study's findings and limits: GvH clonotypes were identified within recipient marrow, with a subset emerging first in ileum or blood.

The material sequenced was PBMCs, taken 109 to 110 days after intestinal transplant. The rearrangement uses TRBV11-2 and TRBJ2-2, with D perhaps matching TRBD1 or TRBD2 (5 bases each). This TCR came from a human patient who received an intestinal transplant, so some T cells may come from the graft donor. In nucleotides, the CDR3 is TGTGCCAGCAGCTCGACCGGGACGACCCACACCGGGGAGCTGTTTTTT. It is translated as CASSSTGTTHTGELFF.